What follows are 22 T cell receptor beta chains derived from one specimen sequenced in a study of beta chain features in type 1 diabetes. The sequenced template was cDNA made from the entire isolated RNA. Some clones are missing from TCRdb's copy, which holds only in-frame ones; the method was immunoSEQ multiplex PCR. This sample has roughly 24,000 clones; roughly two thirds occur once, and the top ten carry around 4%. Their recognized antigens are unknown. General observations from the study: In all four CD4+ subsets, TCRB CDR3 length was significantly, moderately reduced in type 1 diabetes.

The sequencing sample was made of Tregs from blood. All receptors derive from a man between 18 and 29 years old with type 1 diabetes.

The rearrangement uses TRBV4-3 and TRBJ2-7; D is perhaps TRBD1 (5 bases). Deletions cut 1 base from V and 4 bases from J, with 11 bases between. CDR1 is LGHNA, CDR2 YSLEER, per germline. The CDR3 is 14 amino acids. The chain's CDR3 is CASSQAQQGYEQYF. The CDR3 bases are TGCGCCAGCAGCCAAGCCCAGCAGGGTTACGAGCAGTACTTC.

As DNA, the CDR3 is TGTGCCAGCTCACTGAGGATGGGACAGGGGAAGGAGACCCAGTACTTC. The encoded protein is CASSLRMGQGKETQYF. The V call is TRBV18, the J call TRBJ2-5; 10 bases fit TRBD1. Trimming removed 4 bases from V and 5 bases from J; junction bases left unmatched: 10. The germline V gene has CDR1 KGHSH and CDR2 LQKENI. There are 16 residues in the CDR3.

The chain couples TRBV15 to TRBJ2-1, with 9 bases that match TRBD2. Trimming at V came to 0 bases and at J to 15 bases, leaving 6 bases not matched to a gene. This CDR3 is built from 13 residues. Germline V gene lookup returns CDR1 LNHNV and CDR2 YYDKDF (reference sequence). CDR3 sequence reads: CATSRDAGREGFF. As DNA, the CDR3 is TGTGCCACCAGCAGAGATGCTGGGCGGGAGGGGTTCTTC.

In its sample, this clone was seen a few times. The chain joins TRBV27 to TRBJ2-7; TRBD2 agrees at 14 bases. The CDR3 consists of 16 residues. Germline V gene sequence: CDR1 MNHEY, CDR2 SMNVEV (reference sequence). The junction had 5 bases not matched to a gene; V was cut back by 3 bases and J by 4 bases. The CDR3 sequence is CASSFRTSGGTYEQYF. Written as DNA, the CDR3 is TGTGCCAGCAGTTTCCGGACTAGCGGGGGGACTTACGAGCAGTACTTC.

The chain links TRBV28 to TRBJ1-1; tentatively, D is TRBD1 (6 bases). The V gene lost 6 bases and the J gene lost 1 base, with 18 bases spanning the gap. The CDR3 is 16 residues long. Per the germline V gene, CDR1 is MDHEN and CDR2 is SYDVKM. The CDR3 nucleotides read TGTGCCAGCAGCCGAGGGACACTCTTGGGGAACACTGAAGCTTTCTTT. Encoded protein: CASSRGTLLGNTEAFF. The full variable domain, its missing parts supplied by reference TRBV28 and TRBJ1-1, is DVKVTQSSRYLVKRTGEKVFLECVQDMDHENMFWYRQDPGLGLRLIYFSYDVKMKEKGDIPEGYSVSREKKERFSLILESASTNQTSMYLCASSRGTLLGNTEAFFGQGTRLTVV.

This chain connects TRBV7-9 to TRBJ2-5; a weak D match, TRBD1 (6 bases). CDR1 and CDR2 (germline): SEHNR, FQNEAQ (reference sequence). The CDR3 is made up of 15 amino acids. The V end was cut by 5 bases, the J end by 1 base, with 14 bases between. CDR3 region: CASSVTRDIQETQYF. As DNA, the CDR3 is TGTGCCAGCAGCGTAACCCGGGACATCCAAGAGACCCAGTACTTC.

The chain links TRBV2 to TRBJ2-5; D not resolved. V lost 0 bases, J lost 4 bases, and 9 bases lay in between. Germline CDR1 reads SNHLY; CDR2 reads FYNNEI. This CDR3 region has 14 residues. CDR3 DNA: TGTGCCAGCAGTGAAGCTTGGTCGAGAGAGACCCAGTACTTC. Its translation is CASSEAWSRETQYF.

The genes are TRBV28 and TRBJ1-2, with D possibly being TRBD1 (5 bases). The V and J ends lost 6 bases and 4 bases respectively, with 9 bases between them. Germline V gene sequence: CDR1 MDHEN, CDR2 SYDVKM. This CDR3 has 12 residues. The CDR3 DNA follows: TGTGCCAGCAGACAGGCCCCCTATGGCTACACCTTC. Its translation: CASRQAPYGYTF.

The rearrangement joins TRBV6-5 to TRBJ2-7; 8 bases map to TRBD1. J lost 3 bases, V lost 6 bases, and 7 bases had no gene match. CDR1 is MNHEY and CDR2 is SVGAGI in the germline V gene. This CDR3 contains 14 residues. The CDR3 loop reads CASSPGQENYEQYF. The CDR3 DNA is TGTGCCAGCAGCCCGGGACAGGAGAACTACGAGCAGTACTTC.

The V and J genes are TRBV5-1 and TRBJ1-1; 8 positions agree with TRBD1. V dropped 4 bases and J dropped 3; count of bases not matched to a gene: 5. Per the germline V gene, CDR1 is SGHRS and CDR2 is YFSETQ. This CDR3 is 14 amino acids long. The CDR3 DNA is TGCGCCAGCAGCGGTCCGGGACAGGACACTGAAGCTTTCTTT. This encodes CASSGPGQDTEAFF.

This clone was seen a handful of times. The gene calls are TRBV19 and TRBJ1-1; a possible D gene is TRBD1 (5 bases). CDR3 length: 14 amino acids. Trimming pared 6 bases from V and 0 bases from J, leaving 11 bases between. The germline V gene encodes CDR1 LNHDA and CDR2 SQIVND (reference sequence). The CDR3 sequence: CASRSDSLNTEAFF. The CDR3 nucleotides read TGTGCCAGTAGATCAGACAGTCTGAACACTGAAGCTTTCTTT.

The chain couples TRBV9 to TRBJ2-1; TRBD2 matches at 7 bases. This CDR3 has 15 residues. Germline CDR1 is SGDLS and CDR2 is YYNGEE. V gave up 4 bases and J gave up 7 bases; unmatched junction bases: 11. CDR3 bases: TGTGCCAGCAGCTTCCGGGACTACCAATCTAATGAGCAGTTCTTC. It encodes CASSFRDYQSNEQFF.

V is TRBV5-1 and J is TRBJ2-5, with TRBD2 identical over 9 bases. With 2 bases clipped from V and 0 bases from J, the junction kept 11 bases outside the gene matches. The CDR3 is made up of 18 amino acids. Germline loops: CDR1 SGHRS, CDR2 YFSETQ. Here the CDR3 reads CASSFRGSGGAYQETQYF. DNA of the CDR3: TGCGCCAGCAGCTTTAGGGGTAGCGGGGGCGCGTACCAAGAGACCCAGTACTTC. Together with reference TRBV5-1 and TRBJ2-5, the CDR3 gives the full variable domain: KAGVTQTPRYLIKTRGQQVTLSCSPISGHRSVSWYQQTPGQGLQFLFEYFSETQRNKGNFPGRFSGRQFSNSRSEMNVSTLELGDSALYLCASSFRGSGGAYQETQYFGPGTRLLVL.

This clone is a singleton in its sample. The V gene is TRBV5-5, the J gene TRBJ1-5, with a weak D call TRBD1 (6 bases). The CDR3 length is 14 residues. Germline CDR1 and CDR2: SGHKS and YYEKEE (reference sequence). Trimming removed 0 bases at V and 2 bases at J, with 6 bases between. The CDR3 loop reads CASSLDRGNQPQHF. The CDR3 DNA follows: TGTGCCAGCAGCTTGGACAGGGGCAATCAGCCCCAGCATTTT.

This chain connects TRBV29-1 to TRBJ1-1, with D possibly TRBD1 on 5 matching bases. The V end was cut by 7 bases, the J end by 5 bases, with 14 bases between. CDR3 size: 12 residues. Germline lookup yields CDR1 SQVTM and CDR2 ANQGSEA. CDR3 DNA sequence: TGCAGCGCAAATACCTACAGGACTGAAGCTTTCTTT. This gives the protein CSANTYRTEAFF.

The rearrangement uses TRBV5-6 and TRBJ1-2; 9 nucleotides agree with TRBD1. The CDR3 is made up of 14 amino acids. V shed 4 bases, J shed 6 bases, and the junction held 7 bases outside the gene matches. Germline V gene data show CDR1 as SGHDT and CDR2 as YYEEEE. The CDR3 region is CASSAQGAADGYTF. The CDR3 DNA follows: TGTGCCAGCAGCGCACAGGGGGCGGCCGATGGCTACACCTTC.

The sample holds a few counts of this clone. The DNA for the CDR3 is TGTGCCAGCAGGGACAGGAACACTGAAGCTTTCTTT. Its protein is CASRDRNTEAFF. This chain connects TRBV6-6 to TRBJ1-1, with D perhaps matching TRBD1 (6 bases). Germline-derived CDR1 and CDR2 are MNHNY and SVGAGI (reference sequence). The CDR3 is 12 amino acids. Trimming cost V 6 bases and J 1 base, with 6 bases left between them.

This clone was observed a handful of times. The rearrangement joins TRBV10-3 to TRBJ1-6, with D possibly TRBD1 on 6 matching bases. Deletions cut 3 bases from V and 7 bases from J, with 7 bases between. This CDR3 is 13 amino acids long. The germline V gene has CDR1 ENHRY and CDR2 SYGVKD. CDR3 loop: CAISDTGNSPLHF. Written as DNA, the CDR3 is TGTGCCATCAGTGATACAGGGAATTCACCCCTCCACTTT.

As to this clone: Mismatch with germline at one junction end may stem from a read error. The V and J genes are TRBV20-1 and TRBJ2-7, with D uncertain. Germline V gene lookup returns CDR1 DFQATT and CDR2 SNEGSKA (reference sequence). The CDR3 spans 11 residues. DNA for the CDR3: TGCAGTGCTAGAGCCACCTCGTCAGTAATTTTC. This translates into CSARATSSVIF.

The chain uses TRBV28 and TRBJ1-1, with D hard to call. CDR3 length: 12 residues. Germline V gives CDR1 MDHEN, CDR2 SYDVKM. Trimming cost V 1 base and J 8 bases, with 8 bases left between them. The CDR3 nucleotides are TGTGCCAGCAGTTTATCCGCCAGAGAAGCTTTCTTT. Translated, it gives CASSLSAREAFF.

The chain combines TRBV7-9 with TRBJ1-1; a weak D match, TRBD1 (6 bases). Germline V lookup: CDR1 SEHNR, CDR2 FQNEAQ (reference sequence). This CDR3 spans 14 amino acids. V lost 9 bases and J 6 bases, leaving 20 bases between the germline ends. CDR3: CASARTGPSAEAFF. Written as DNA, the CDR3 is TGTGCCAGTGCGAGAACAGGGCCCTCTGCTGAAGCTTTCTTT.

This CDR3 reads CASSIYRGTEAFF. In DNA form, the CDR3 reads TGTGCCAGTAGTATTTACAGGGGCACTGAAGCTTTCTTT. V usage is TRBV19 and J usage is TRBJ1-1; 7 nucleotides match TRBD1. Per germline, CDR1 LNHDA and CDR2 SQIVND (reference sequence). J gave up 4 bases and V 3 bases, and 2 bases lay outside the gene matches. The CDR3 totals 13 residues.